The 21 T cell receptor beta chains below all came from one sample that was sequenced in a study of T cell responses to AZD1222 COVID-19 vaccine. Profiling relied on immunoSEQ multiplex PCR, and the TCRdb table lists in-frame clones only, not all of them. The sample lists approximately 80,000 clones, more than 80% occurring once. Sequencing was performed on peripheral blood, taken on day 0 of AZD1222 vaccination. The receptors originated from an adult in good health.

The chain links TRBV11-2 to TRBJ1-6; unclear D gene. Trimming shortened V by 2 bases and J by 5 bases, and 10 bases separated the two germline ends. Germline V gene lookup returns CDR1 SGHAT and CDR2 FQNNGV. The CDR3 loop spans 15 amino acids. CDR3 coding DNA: TGTGCCAGCAGCTTAACCGCCCGGAATAATTCACCCCTCCACTTT. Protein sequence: CASSLTARNNSPLHF.

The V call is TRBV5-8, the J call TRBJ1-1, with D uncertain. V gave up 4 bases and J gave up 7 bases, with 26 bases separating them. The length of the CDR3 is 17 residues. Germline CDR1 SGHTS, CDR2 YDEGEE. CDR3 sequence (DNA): TGTGCCAGCAGCGTGCTTGGACGGCCTAATGCAGATGGTGAAGCTTTCTTT. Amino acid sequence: CASSVLGRPNADGEAFF. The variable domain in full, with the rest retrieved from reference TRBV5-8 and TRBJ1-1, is EAGVTQSPTHLIKTRGQQATLRCSPISGHTSVYWYQQALGLGLQFLLWYDEGEERNRGNFPPRFSGRQFPNYSSELNVNALELEDSALYLCASSVLGRPNADGEAFFGQGTRLTVV.

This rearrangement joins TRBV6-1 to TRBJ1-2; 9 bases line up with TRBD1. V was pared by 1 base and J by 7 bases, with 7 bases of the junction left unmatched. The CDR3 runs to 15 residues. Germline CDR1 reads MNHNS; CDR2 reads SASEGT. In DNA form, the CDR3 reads TGTGCCAGCAGTGAAGGGGACAGGGTTACGGGTGGCTACACCTTC. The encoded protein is CASSEGDRVTGGYTF.

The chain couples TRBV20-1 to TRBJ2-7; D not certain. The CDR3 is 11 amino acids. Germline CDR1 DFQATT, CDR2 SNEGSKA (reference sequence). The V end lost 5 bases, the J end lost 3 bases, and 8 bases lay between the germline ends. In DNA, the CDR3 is TGCAGTGCTTCGGACGGCTACGAGCAGTACTTC. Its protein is CSASDGYEQYF.

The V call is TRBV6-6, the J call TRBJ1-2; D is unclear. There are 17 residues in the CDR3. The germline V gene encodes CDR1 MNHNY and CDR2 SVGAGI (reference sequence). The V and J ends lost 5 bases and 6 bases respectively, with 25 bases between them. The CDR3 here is CASSPQASTLKENGYTF. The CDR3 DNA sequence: TGTGCCAGCAGTCCGCAAGCTTCAACCTTAAAAGAGAATGGCTACACCTTC.

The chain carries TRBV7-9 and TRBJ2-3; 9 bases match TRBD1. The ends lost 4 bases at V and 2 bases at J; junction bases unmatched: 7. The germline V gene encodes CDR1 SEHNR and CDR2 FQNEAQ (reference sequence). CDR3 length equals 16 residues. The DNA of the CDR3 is TGTGCCAGCAGCTATTGGACAGGGGCCTACACAGATACGCAGTATTTT. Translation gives CASSYWTGAYTDTQYF.

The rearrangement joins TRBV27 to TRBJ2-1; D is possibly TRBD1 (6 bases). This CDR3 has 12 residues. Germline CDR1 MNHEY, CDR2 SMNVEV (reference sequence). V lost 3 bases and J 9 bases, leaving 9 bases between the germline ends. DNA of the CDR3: TGTGCCAGCAGTTTCGTGGGGGCTGAGCAGTTCTTC. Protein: CASSFVGAEQFF.

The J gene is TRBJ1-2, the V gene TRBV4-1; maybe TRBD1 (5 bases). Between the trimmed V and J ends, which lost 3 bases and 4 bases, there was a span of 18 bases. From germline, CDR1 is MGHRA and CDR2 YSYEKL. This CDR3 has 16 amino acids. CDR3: CASSQLLQGLGYGYTF. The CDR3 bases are TGCGCCAGCAGCCAGCTATTGCAGGGTCTGGGCTATGGCTACACCTTC.

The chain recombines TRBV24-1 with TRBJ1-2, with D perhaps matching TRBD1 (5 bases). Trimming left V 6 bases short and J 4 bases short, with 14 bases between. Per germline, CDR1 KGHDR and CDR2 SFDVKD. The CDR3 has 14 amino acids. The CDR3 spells CATSPRAGIYGYTF. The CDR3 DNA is TGTGCCACCAGTCCTCGGGCAGGGATCTATGGCTACACCTTC.

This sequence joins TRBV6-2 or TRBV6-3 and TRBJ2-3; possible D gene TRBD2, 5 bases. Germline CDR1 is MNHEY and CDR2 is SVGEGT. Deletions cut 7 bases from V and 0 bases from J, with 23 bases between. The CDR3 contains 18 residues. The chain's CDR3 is CASIPRYPSSPSTDTQYF. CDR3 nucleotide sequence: TGTGCCAGCATCCCGAGGTACCCTAGCTCACCTAGCACAGATACGCAGTATTTT.

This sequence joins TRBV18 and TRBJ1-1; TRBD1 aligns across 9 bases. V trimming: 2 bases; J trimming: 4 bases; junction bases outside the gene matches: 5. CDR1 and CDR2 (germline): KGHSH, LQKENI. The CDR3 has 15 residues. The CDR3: CASSPAGQGSTEAFF. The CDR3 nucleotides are TGTGCCAGCTCACCAGCCGGACAGGGGAGCACTGAAGCTTTCTTT.

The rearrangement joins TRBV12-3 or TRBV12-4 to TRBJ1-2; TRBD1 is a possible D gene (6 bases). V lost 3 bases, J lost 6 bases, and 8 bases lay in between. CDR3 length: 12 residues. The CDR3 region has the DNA TGTGCCAGCAGTTTTGCAGGGGATGGCTACACCTTC. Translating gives CASSFAGDGYTF.

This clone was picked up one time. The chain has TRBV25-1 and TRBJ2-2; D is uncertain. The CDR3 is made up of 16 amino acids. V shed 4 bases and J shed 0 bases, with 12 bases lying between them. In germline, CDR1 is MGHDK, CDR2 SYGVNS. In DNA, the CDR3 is TGTGCCAGCAGTGTCGGACCTGGTTCGAACACCGGGGAGCTGTTTTTT. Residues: CASSVGPGSNTGELFF. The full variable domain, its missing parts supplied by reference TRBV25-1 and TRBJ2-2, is EADIYQTPRYLVIGTGKKITLECSQTMGHDKMYWYQQDPGMELHLIHYSYGVNSTEKGDLSSESTVSRIRTEHFPLTLESARPSHTSQYLCASSVGPGSNTGELFFGEGSRLTVL.

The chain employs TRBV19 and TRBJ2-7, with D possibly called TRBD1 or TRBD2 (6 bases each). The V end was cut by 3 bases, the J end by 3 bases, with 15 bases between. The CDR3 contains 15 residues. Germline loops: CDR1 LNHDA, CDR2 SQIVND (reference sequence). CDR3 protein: CASSIKGGQNYEQYF. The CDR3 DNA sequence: TGTGCCAGTAGTATCAAAGGGGGGCAGAACTACGAGCAGTACTTC.

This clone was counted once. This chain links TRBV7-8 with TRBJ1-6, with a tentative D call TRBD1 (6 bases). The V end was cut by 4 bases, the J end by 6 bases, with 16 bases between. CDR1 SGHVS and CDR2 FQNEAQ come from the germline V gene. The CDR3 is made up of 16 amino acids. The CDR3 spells CASSSGQLLGNSPLHF. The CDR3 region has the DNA TGTGCCAGCAGCTCCGGACAGCTGCTAGGTAATTCACCCCTCCACTTT.

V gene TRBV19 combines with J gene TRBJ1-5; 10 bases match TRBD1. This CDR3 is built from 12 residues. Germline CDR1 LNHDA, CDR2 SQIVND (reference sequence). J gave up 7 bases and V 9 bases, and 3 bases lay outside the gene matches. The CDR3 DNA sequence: TGTGCCAGCCGGGACAGGGGACAGCCCCAGCATTTT. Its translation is CASRDRGQPQHF.

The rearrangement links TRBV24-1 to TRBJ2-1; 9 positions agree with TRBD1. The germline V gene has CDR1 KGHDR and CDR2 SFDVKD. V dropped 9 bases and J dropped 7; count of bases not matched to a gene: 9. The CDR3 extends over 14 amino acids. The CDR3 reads CATQDRGISNEQFF. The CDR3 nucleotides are TGTGCCACCCAGGACAGGGGAATTTCAAATGAGCAGTTCTTC.

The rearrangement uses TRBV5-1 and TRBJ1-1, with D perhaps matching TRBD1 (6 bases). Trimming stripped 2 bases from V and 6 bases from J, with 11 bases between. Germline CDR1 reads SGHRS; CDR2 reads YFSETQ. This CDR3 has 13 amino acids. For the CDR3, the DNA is TGCGCCAGCAGCTTAGACGGGGGCGCTGAAGCTTTCTTT. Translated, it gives CASSLDGGAEAFF.

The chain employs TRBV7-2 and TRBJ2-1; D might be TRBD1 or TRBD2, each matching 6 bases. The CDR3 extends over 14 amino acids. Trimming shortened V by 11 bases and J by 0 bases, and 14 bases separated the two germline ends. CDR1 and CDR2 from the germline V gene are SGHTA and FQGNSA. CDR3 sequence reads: CASKGGFSYNEQFF. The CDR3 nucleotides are TGTGCCTCCAAGGGGGGCTTCTCCTACAATGAGCAGTTCTTC.

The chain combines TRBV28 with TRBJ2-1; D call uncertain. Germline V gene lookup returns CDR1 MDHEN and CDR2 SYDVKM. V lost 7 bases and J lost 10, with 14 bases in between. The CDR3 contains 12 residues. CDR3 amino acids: CASTPLLGEQFF. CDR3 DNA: TGTGCCAGCACCCCCCTTCTTGGGGAGCAGTTCTTC.

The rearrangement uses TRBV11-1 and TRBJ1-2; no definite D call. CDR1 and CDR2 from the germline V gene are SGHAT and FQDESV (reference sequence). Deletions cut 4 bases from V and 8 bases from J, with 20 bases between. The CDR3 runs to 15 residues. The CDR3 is CASSSPADPRKGYTF. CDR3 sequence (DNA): TGTGCCAGCAGCTCTCCCGCGGACCCCCGTAAGGGCTACACCTTC.